The subject of this entry is one TCR beta chain. The antigen is unknown. Sequencing was performed with immunoSEQ multiplex PCR; in TCRdb, only in-frame clones are kept and a portion is missing. The repertoire holds 100,000 to 150,000 clones, 89% seen once, with around 1.1% in the top ten. This record comes from a study of cytomegalovirus exposure and HLA in healthy donors. The approximately 120-subject validation cohort, separate from the roughly 700-subject first cohort, included the donors. Study observations and caveats: CMV antigen specificity was confirmed in vitro for three CMV-associated chains. Subsequent analysis of the approximately 130 validation repertoires found a tendency for first-cohort TCR clusters to co-occur. Researchers catalogued some 160 TCR beta chains as cytomegalovirus-associated.

V lost 5 bases and J lost 5; bases outside the gene matches: 8. Germline V gene data show CDR1 as SNHLY and CDR2 as FYNNEI. The CDR3 length is 15 residues. Input material: PBMCs. The rearrangement links TRBV2 to TRBJ2-2; 7 nucleotides align to TRBD1. The clonotype comes from a woman under 30 in good health and CMV-seronegative. DNA of the CDR3: TGTGCCAGCAGTATGACAGGGATCGGAACCGGGGAGCTGTTTTTT. This sequence encodes CASSMTGIGTGELFF.